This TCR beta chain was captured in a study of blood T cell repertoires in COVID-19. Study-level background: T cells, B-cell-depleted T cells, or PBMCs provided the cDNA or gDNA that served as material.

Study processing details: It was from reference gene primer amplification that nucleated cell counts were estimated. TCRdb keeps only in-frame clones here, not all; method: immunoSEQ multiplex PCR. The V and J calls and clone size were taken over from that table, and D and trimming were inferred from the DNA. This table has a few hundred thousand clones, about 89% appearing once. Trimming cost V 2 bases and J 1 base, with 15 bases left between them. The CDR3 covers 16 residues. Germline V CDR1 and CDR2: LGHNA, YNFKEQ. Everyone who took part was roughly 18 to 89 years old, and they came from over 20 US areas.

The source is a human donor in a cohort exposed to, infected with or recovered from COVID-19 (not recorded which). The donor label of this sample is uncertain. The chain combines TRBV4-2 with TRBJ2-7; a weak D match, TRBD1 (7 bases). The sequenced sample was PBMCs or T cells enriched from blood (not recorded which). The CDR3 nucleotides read TGTGCCAGCAGCCAACAGCCAGGGGGACTTTCCTACGAGCAGTACTTC. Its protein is CASSQQPGGLSYEQYF.